This T cell receptor (beta chain) was observed in a study of blood T cell repertoires in COVID-19. About the research overall: Acute and convalescent COVID-19 samples came from the United States, Italy and Spain. T cells, B-cell-depleted T cells, or PBMCs supplied cDNA or gDNA.

In the original workflow: Amplified reference gene primers provided the basis for estimating nucleated cell counts. Clones were read by immunoSEQ multiplex PCR, and TCRdb kept only the in-frame ones, dropping some. The D gene and trimming were derived from the DNA, and the V and J assignments and clone size from that table. Found here are 360,000 or so clones, roughly 90% of them singletons; the top ten hold 6.5%. Germline trimming cut 4 bases from V and 5 bases from J; bases unmatched to any gene: 3. This CDR3 comprises 14 residues. Germline V CDR1 and CDR2: LGHDT, YNNKEL (reference sequence). This TCR was sampled from a man between 18 and 29 years old with active or convalescent COVID-19. The sample taken for sequencing was peripheral blood. J is TRBJ2-7 and V is TRBV3-1 (or the pseudogene TRBV3-2), with 12 nucleotides matching TRBD2. The CDR3 nucleotides read TGTGCCAGCAGCCGACTAGCGGGAGAGGACGAGCAGTACTTC. This codes for CASSRLAGEDEQYF.